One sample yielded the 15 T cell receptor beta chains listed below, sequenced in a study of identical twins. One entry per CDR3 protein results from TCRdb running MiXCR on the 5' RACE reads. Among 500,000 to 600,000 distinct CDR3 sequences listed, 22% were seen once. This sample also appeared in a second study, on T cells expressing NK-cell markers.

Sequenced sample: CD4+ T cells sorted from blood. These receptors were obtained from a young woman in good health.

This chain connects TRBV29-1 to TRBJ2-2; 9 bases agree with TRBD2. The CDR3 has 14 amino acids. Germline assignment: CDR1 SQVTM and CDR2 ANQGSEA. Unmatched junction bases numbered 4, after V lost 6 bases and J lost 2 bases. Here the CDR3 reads CSVGLAGNTGELFF. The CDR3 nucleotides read TGCAGCGTGGGCCTAGCGGGAAACACCGGGGAGCTGTTTTTT.

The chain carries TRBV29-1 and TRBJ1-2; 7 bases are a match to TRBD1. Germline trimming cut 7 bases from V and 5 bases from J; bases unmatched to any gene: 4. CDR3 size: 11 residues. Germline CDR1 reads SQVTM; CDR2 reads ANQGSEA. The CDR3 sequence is CSEGTVYGYTF. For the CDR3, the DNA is TGCAGCGAAGGGACAGTATATGGCTACACCTTC.

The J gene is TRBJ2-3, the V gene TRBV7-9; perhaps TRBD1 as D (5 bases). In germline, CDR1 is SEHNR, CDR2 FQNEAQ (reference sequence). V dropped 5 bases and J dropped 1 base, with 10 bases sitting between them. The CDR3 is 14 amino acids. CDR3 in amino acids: CASSTDRRTDTQYF. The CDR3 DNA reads TGTGCCAGCAGCACCGACAGACGCACAGATACGCAGTATTTT.

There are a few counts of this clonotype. As DNA, the CDR3 is TGTGCCAGCAGTTTAAGGCCAGGGGTTTTTATGAACACTGAAGCTTTCTTT. The encoded protein is CASSLRPGVFMNTEAFF. J is TRBJ1-1 and V is TRBV27; maybe TRBD1 (6 bases). The CDR3 is 17 residues long. V dropped 2 bases and J dropped 0 bases, with 16 bases sitting between them. CDR1 and CDR2 from the germline V gene are MNHEY and SMNVEV (reference sequence).

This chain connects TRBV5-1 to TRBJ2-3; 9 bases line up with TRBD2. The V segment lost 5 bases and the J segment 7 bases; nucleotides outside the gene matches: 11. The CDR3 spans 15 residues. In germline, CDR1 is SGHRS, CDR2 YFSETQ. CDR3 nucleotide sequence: TGCGCCAGCAGTAGATTAGCGGGAGAACGGAATACGCAGTATTTT. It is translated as CASSRLAGERNTQYF.

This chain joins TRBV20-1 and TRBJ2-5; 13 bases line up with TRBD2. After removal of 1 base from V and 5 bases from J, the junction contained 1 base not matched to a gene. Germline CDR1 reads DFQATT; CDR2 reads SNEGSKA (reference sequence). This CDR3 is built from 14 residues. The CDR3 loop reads CSARVTSGGETQYF. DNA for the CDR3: TGCAGTGCTAGAGTGACTAGCGGGGGGGAGACCCAGTACTTC.

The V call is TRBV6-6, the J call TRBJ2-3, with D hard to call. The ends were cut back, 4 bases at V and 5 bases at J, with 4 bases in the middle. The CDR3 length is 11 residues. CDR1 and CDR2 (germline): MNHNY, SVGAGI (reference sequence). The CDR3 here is CASSSKDTQYF. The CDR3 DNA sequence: TGTGCCAGCAGTTCTAAAGATACGCAGTATTTT.

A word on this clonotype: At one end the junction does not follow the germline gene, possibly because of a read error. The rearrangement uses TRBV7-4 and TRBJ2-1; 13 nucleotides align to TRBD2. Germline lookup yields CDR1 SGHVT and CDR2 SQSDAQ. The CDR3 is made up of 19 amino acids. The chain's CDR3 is CTSSSPRLAGGLSYNEQFF. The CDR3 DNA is TGTACCAGCAGTTCGCCCCGACTAGCGGGAGGCCTTTCTTACAATGAGCAGTTCTTC.

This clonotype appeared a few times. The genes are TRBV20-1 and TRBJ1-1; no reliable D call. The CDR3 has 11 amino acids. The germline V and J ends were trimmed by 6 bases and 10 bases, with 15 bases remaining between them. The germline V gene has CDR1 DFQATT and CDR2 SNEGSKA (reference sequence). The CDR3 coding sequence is TGCAGTGCCGCTAGAGGGCTGGGAGCTTTCTTT. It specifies CSAARGLGAFF.

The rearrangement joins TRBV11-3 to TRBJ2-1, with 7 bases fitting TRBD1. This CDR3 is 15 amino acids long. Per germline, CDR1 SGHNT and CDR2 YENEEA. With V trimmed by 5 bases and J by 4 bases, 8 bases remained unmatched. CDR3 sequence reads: CASSHPGQPYNEQFF. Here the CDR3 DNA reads TGTGCCAGCAGCCATCCGGGACAGCCATACAATGAGCAGTTCTTC.

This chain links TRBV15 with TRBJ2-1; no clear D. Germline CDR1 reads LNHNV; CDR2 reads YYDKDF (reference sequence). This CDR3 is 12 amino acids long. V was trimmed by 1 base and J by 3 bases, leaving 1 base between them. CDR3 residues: CATSRVYNEQFF. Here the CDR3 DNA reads TGTGCCACCAGCAGAGTCTACAATGAGCAGTTCTTC.

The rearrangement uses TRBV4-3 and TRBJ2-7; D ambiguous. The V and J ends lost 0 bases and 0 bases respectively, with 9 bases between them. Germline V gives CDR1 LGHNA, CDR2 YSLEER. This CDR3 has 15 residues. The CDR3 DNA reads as TGCGCCAGCAGCCAAGACTTACCGAACTCCTACGAGCAGTACTTC. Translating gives CASSQDLPNSYEQYF.

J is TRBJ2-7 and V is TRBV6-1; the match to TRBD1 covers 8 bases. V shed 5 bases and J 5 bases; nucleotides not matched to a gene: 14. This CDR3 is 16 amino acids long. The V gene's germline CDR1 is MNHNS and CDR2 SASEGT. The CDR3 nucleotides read TGTGCCAGCAGTCGACGGACAGGGCTTATCCCCCACGAGCAGTACTTC. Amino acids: CASSRRTGLIPHEQYF.

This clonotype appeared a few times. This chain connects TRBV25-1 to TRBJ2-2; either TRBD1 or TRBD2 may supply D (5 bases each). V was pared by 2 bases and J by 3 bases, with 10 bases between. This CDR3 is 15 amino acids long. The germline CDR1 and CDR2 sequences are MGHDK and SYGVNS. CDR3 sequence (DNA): TGTGCCAGCAGTGAACCGAGAGGGGACACCGGGGAGCTGTTTTTT. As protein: CASSEPRGDTGELFF.

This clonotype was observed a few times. CDR3 DNA sequence: TGTGCCAGCAGCCCAGACAGGGTCTCCTACGAGCAGTACTTC. It encodes CASSPDRVSYEQYF. The chain recombines TRBV5-5 with TRBJ2-7; the match to TRBD1 covers 7 bases. The germline V gene encodes CDR1 SGHKS and CDR2 YYEKEE (reference sequence). This CDR3 region has 14 residues. V dropped 4 bases and J dropped 0; count of bases not matched to a gene: 4.